A single sample gave rise to the 21 T cell receptor beta chains below, sequenced in a study of blood T cell repertoires in COVID-19. This table comes from immunoSEQ multiplex PCR, and its TCRdb copy is limited to in-frame clones, with some not included. The sample records some 70,000 clones, about 86% being singletons. Material for sequencing was peripheral blood. These receptors all come from a man in his fifties with active COVID-19.

The chain carries TRBV5-1 and TRBJ2-1; D is perhaps TRBD2 (9 bases). The CDR3 sequence is 18 residues long. CDR1 is SGHRS, CDR2 YFSETQ, per germline. Trimming cost V 4 bases and J 0 bases, with 20 bases left between them. The CDR3 loop is CASSLRGLAGSSYNEQFF. CDR3 DNA: TGCGCCAGCAGCCTCAGGGGGCTAGCGGGGAGCTCCTACAATGAGCAGTTCTTC.

The J gene is TRBJ2-5, the V gene TRBV5-1, with TRBD2 matching over 11 bases. The CDR3 is 17 residues long. Germline V gene lookup returns CDR1 SGHRS and CDR2 YFSETQ. The junction had 9 bases not matched to a gene; V was cut back by 0 bases and J by 5 bases. The CDR3 region has the DNA TGCGCCAGCAGCTTGGTGTTTATAGCGGGAGGGGAGGAGACCCAGTACTTC. It encodes CASSLVFIAGGEETQYF.

In its sample, this clone was seen once. This chain links TRBV11-3 with TRBJ1-1, with D possibly matching TRBD1 (5 bases). The V gene's germline CDR1 is SGHNT and CDR2 YENEEA. The CDR3 is 14 amino acids. Trimming left V 3 bases short and J 2 bases short, with 10 bases between. CDR3 loop: CASSLGGDNTEAFF. CDR3 DNA: TGTGCCAGCAGCTTGGGGGGGGACAACACTGAAGCTTTCTTT.

As DNA, the CDR3 is TGCGCCAGCAGTCGGCAGGGCGGAACCGGGGAGCTGTTTTTT. Protein sequence: CASSRQGGTGELFF. The gene calls are TRBV5-1 and TRBJ2-2; tentatively, D is TRBD1 (5 bases). The V end was cut by 5 bases, the J end by 5 bases, with 13 bases between. Germline-derived CDR1 and CDR2 are SGHRS and YFSETQ. The CDR3 totals 14 residues.

This clone occurred a few times. V and J are TRBV6-2 or TRBV6-3 and TRBJ2-7, with 7 bases identical to TRBD1. CDR1 is MNHEY and CDR2 is SVGEGT in the germline V gene. V lost 0 bases, J lost 3 bases, and 5 bases stayed unmatched. This CDR3 contains 15 residues. The CDR3 DNA reads TGTGCCAGCAGTTACTCCAGGGACAGCCTCTACGAGCAGTACTTC. Translating gives CASSYSRDSLYEQYF.

The genes are TRBV7-9 and TRBJ1-1, with 11 bases lining up with TRBD1. Losses at the gene ends were 1 base for V and 5 bases for J; bases not matched to a gene: 3. CDR1 is SEHNR and CDR2 is FQNEAQ in the germline V gene (reference sequence). The CDR3 has 15 amino acids. The DNA of the CDR3 is TGTGCCAGCAGCTTAGGCGGGACAGGGGGGACTGAAGCTTTCTTT. Its protein is CASSLGGTGGTEAFF.

The chain uses TRBV2 and TRBJ2-2, with 7 bases identical to TRBD2. Trimming removed 5 bases from V and 4 bases from J; junction bases left unmatched: 4. The CDR3 runs 14 residues. Germline CDR1 is SNHLY and CDR2 is FYNNEI. In nucleotides, the CDR3 is TGTGCCAGCAGTTTAGCGGGTACCACCGGGGAGCTGTTTTTT. Residues: CASSLAGTTGELFF.

V gene TRBV7-9 combines with J gene TRBJ2-6, with 8 bases lining up with TRBD1. The CDR3 is 18 amino acids. V shed 5 bases and J 2 bases; nucleotides not matched to a gene: 11. CDR1 and CDR2 from the germline V gene are SEHNR and FQNEAQ (reference sequence). This CDR3 reads CASSRMTGESPGANVLTF. Here the CDR3 DNA reads TGTGCCAGCAGCCGAATGACAGGGGAATCACCTGGGGCCAACGTCCTGACTTTC.

V usage is TRBV7-2 and J usage is TRBJ2-7; TRBD2 aligns across 10 bases. V lost 5 bases to trimming and J lost 0 bases; unmatched junction nucleotides: 7. The CDR3 length is 16 residues. From germline, CDR1 is SGHTA and CDR2 FQGNSA. The CDR3 DNA reads TGTGCCAGCAGCCCCGCCGGACTAGCGGTCTCCTACGAGCAGTACTTC. The encoded protein is CASSPAGLAVSYEQYF.

This chain joins TRBV19 and TRBJ2-1; 8 bases fit TRBD2. Trimming cost V 3 bases and J 8 bases; bases outside gene matches: 6. This CDR3 has 14 amino acids. CDR1 and CDR2 from the germline V gene are LNHDA and SQIVND (reference sequence). The CDR3 reads CASSISGGPYEQFF. For the CDR3, the DNA is TGTGCCAGTAGTATCTCGGGGGGGCCCTATGAGCAGTTCTTC.

This chain joins TRBV28 and TRBJ1-2; TRBD1 aligns across 8 bases. The CDR3 has 15 residues. V lost 6 bases to trimming and J lost 1 base; unmatched junction nucleotides: 7. Germline-derived CDR1 and CDR2 are MDHEN and SYDVKM. The CDR3 loop reads CASRGPGQDNYGYTF. In nucleotides, the CDR3 is TGTGCCAGCAGGGGTCCGGGACAGGATAACTATGGCTACACCTTC.

The chain joins TRBV3-1 (or the pseudogene TRBV3-2) to TRBJ1-2; D is unresolved. This CDR3 comprises 16 residues. Trimming pared 1 base from V and 3 bases from J, leaving 15 bases between. Germline CDR1 reads LGHDT; CDR2 reads YNNKEL (reference sequence). The CDR3 spells CASSQVGRDYDYGYTF. DNA for the CDR3: TGTGCCAGCAGCCAAGTGGGCCGCGACTATGACTATGGCTACACCTTC.

V is TRBV27 and J is TRBJ2-1; D is perhaps TRBD2 (6 bases). The CDR3 has 16 amino acids. Germline V CDR1 and CDR2: MNHEY, SMNVEV (reference sequence). Trimming removed 7 bases at V and 7 bases at J, with 23 bases between. The CDR3: CASMIFGRDARNEQFF. The CDR3, as DNA: TGTGCCAGCATGATATTCGGGCGGGATGCGAGGAATGAGCAGTTCTTC.

The rearrangement links TRBV10-2 to TRBJ2-5, with 10 bases aligning to TRBD2. The CDR3 sequence is 14 residues long. The J segment lost 5 bases and the V segment lost 6 bases, leaving 6 bases of the junction unmatched. CDR1 is WSHSY and CDR2 is SAAADI in the germline V gene. The CDR3 bases are TGCGCCAGCAGACTAGCGGGGTACTTGGAGACCCAGTACTTC. Translated: CASRLAGYLETQYF.

The chain has TRBV5-6 and TRBJ2-3; the D is unclear. Between the trimmed V and J ends, which lost 4 bases and 2 bases, there was a span of 17 bases. This CDR3 contains 16 residues. Germline values: CDR1 SGHDT, CDR2 YYEEEE. The CDR3 region is CASSPTLGSHTDTQYF. CDR3 DNA sequence: TGTGCCAGCAGCCCGACACTCGGCAGCCACACAGATACGCAGTATTTT.

The chain links TRBV9 to TRBJ2-2, with TRBD1 matching over 7 bases. The germline V gene has CDR1 SGDLS and CDR2 YYNGEE. The V and J ends lost 2 bases and 3 bases, in that order; junction bases with no gene match: 1. This CDR3 region has 14 residues. CDR3 DNA sequence: TGTGCCAGCAGCGTCACAGGGGACACCGGGGAGCTGTTTTTT. Its protein is CASSVTGDTGELFF.

The chain employs TRBV5-1 and TRBJ2-3; TRBD2 agrees at 13 bases. CDR1 is SGHRS, CDR2 YFSETQ, per germline. The CDR3 runs 18 residues. V was clipped by 3 bases and J by 0 bases; unmatched bases: 7. The DNA for the CDR3 is TGCGCCAGCAGCTCCGGACTAGCGGGAGCTACTAGCACAGATACGCAGTATTTT. Its translation: CASSSGLAGATSTDTQYF.

This sequence joins TRBV21-1 and TRBJ2-7; TRBD2 reflects the table's D call only, with no check against the DNA. TRBV21-1 is recorded as a pseudogene. This CDR3 comprises 19 residues. The CDR3 here is CASSKRGPGLAAGSYEQYV. The CDR3 DNA is TGTGCCAGCAGCAAAAGGGGCCCTGGGCTAGCGGCAGGGTCCTACGAGCAGTACGTC.

The chain couples TRBV7-2 to TRBJ2-3; the match to TRBD2 covers 9 bases. This CDR3 contains 16 residues. V lost 5 bases and J lost 4; bases outside the gene matches: 10. The germline gives CDR1 SGHTA, CDR2 FQGNSA. The CDR3 sequence: CASSQASGGFADTQYF. For the CDR3, the DNA is TGTGCCAGCAGCCAAGCCAGCGGGGGGTTCGCAGATACGCAGTATTTT.

This chain connects TRBV15 to TRBJ2-7; possible D gene TRBD1, 6 bases. There are 14 residues in the CDR3. Trimming took off 1 base at V and 4 bases at J, with 11 bases between the two ends. Germline V gives CDR1 LNHNV, CDR2 YYDKDF (reference sequence). This chain's CDR3 is CATSRVAGAYEQYF. CDR3 nucleotides: TGTGCCACCAGCAGAGTGGCAGGGGCTTACGAGCAGTACTTC.

The chain recombines TRBV7-9 with TRBJ1-1; tentatively, D is TRBD1 (6 bases). This CDR3 is built from 14 residues. V was trimmed by 7 bases and J by 1 base, leaving 13 bases between them. Germline CDR1 is SEHNR and CDR2 is FQNEAQ (reference sequence). CDR3 sequence: CASTLEGGNTEAFF. The CDR3 coding sequence is TGTGCCAGCACCTTGGAAGGGGGGAACACTGAAGCTTTCTTT.